The TCR beta chain under discussion was sequenced for a study of T cell responses to AZD1222 COVID-19 vaccine. Clones were sequenced by immunoSEQ multiplex PCR, and TCRdb holds only the in-frame ones, with some missing. The sample has about 54,000 clones, around 84% seen once. V was clipped by 8 bases and J by 4 bases, with 11 bases between them. Per the germline V gene, CDR1 is MNHEY and CDR2 is SVGAGI. This CDR3 comprises 12 residues. In its sample, this clone was seen once. The antigen is unknown. Broader study findings: There were repertoire samples only from the period after the peak T cell response.

The genes are TRBV6-5 and TRBJ1-2; D not resolved. The specimen was peripheral blood, collected on day 0 of AZD1222 vaccination. The TCR sequence derives from an adult in good health. The CDR3 is CASGDNIYGYTF. The DNA for the CDR3 is TGTGCCAGCGGAGACAACATCTATGGCTACACCTTC.